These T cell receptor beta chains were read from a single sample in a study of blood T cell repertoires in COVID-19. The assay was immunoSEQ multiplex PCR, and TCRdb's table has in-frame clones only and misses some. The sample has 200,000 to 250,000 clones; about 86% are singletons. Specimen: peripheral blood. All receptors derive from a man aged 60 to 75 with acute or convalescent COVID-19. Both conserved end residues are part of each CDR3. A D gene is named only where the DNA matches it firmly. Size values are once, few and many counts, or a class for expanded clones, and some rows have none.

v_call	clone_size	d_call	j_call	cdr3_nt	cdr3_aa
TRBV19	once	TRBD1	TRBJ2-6	TGTGCCAGCAGCCCGAGGACAGGGGGATCTGGGGCCAACGTCCTGACTTTC	CASSPRTGGSGANVLTF
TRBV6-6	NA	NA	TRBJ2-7	TGTGCCAGCAGTTACGGTCCTCTAAACGAGCAGTACTTC	CASSYGPLNEQYF
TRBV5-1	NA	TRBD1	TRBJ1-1	TGCGCCAGCAGCTCCGGACAGGGAAACACTGAAGCTTTCTTT	CASSSGQGNTEAFF
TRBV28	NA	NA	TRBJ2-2	TGTGCCAGCAGTTCACAGGGAGACGGCGGGGAGCTGTTTTTT	CASSSQGDGGELFF
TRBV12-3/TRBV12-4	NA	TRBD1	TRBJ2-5	TGTGCCAGCAGTTATCGACAGGGGGAGACCCAGTACTTC	CASSYRQGETQYF
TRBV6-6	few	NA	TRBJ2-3	TGTGCCAGCAGTTACTCAAGCGGAGATACGCAGTATTTT	CASSYSSGDTQYF
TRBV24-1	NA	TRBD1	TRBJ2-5	TGTGCCACCAGTAAAGGGCAGGGGGAAGAGACCCAGTACTTC	CATSKGQGEETQYF
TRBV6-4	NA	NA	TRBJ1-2	TGTGCCAGCAGTGACTTCGGGACAAACCTCTCCGGCTACACCTTC	CASSDFGTNLSGYTF
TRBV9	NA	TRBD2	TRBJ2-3	TGTGCCAGCAGCGTAGCCGTGGGGGACCGAGGGCGGGAGATGGGTACGCAGTATTTT	CASSVAVGDRGREMGTQYF
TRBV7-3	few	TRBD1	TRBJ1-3	TGTGCCAGCAGCCCCACAGGGGGCGCGGAGGGAAACACCATATATTTT	CASSPTGGAEGNTIYF
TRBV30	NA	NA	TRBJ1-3	TGTGCCTGGAAAACCCCCTCGTTTGGGCCAGGTGGAAACACCATATATTTT	CAWKTPSFGPGGNTIYF
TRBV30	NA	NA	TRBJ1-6	TGTGCCTTCGAGAGGGATACACCCCTCCACTTT	CAFERDTPLHF
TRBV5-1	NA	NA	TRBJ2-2	TGCGCCAGCAGCTTCAGGGACACCGGGGAGCTGTTTTTT	CASSFRDTGELFF
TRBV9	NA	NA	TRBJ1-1	TGTGCCAGCAGCGTAGTGGGTCCGGGAGTGAACACTGAAGCTTTCTTT	CASSVVGPGVNTEAFF
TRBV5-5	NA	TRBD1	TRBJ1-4	TGTGCCAGCAGTTGGGGACAGGGACATAATGAAAAACTGTTTTTT	CASSWGQGHNEKLFF
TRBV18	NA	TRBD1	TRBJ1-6	TGTGCCAGCTCGCGGGACAGAAGCTCCTATAATTCACCCCTCCACTTT	CASSRDRSSYNSPLHF
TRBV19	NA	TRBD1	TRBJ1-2	TGTGCCAGTACACAGGGGGCCTATGGCTACACCTTC	CASTQGAYGYTF
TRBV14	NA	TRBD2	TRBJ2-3	TGTGCCAGCAGCCAAGATTTTAGGACTAGCGACACAGATACGCAGTATTTT	CASSQDFRTSDTDTQYF
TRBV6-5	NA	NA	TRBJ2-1	TGTGCCAGCACCCTAGAAGCGGACCATTACAATGAGCAGTTCTTC	CASTLEADHYNEQFF
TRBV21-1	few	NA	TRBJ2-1	TGTGCCAGCAGCAAGACTAGCGGGTACTACAATGAGCAGTTCTTC	CASSKTSGYYNEQFF